Included here is one TCR beta chain sequence, with context. Its cognate antigen is unknown. Without the conserved terminal phenylalanine or tryptophan, this CDR3 likely stems from a read error. Using immunoSEQ multiplex PCR, the repertoire was profiled, and TCRdb retains in-frame clones only, with some absent. Of about 200,000 clones in the sample, about 81% were seen once. The data were obtained in a study of cytomegalovirus exposure and HLA in healthy donors. Study conclusions and caveats: A list of 164 TCR beta chains associated with cytomegalovirus was given. In vitro, a few CMV-associated chains proved specific for CMV antigens. The classifier reportedly diagnosed cytomegalovirus status with high specificity and sensitivity.

CDR1 SEHNR and CDR2 FQNEAQ come from the germline V gene (reference sequence). CDR3 length: 17 residues. V was pared by 7 bases and J by 2 bases, with 23 bases between. The rearrangement joins TRBV7-9 to TRBJ1-1, with a weak D call TRBD1 (5 bases). Sequenced sample: PBMCs. The receptor was isolated from a woman in her 30s in good health and CMV-seronegative. The CDR3 DNA sequence: TGTGCCAGCACAGTCAGCAGTGATTTGGGGCCTAACACTGAAGCTTTCCTT. This gives the protein CASTVSSDLGPNTEAFL.